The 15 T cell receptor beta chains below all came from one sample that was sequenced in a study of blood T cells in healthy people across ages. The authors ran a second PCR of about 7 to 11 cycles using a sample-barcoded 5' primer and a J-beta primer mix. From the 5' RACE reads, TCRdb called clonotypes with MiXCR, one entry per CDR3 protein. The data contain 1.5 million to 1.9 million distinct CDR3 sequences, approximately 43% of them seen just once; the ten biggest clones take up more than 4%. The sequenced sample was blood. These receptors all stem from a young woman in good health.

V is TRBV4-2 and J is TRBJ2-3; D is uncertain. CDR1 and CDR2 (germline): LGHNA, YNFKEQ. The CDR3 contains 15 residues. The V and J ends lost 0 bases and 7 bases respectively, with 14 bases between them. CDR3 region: CASSQESRSVNTQYF. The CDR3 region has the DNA TGTGCCAGCAGCCAAGAGTCGCGGTCCGTCAATACGCAGTATTTT.

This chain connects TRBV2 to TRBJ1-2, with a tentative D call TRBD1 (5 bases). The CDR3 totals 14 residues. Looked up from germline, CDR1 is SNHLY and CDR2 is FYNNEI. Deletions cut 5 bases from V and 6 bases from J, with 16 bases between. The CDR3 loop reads CASSRQWASNGYTF. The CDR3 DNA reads TGTGCCAGCAGTCGACAGTGGGCATCGAATGGCTACACCTTC.

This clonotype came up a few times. CDR3 nucleotide sequence: TGTGCCAGCAGCCCAGGGGGACAGCAGTACGAGCAGTACTTC. Its translation: CASSPGGQQYEQYF. The chain couples TRBV4-2 to TRBJ2-7; TRBD1 aligns across 7 bases. This CDR3 region has 14 residues. Germline V CDR1 and CDR2: LGHNA, YNFKEQ. The trim removed 4 bases at V and 4 bases at J, leaving 7 bases unmatched.

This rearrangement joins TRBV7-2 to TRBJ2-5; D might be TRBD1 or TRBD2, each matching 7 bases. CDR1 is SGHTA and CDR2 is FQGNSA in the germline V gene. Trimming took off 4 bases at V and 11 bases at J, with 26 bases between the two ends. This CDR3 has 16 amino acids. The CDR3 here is CASSYVRGGGTYGQYF. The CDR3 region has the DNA TGTGCCAGCAGCTACGTCAGGGGGGGCGGGACCTACGGGCAGTACTTC. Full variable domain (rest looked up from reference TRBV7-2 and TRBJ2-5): GAGVSQSPSNKVTEKGKDVELRCDPISGHTALYWYRQSLGQGLEFLIYFQGNSAPDKSGLPSDRFSAERTGGSVSTLTIQRTQQEDSAVYLCASSYVRGGGTYGQYFGPGTRLLVL.

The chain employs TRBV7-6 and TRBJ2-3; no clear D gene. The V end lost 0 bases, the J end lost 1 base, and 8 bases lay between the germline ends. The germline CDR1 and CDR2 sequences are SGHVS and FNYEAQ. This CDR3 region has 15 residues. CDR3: CASSLASFGTDTQYF. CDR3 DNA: TGTGCCAGCAGCTTAGCTTCCTTTGGCACAGATACGCAGTATTTT.

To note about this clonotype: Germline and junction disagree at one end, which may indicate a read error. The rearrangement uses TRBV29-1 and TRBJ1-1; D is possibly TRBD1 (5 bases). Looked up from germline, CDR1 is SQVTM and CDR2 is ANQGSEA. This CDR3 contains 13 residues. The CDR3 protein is CSIERGMNTEAFF. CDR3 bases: TGCAGCATTGAGCGGGGGATGAACACTGAAGCTTTCTTT.

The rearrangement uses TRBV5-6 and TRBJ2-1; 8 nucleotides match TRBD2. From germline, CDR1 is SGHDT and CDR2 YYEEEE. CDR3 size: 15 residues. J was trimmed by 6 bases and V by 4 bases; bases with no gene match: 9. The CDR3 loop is CASSPRRAGANEQFF. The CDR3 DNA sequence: TGTGCCAGCAGCCCGAGACGAGCGGGGGCCAATGAGCAGTTCTTC.

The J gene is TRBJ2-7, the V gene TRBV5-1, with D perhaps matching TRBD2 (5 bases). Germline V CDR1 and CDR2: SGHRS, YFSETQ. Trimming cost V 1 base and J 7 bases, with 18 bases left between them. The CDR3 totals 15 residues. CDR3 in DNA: TGCGCCAGCAGCTTGTGGTATGGGGAAACGGGGGAGCAGTACTTC. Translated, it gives CASSLWYGETGEQYF.

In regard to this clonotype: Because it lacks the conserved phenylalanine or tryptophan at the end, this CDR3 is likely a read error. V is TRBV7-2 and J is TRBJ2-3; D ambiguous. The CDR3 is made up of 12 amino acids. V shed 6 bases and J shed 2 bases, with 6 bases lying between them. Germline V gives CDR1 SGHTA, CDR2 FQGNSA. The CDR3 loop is CASRADTDTQYV. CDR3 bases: TGTGCCAGCAGGGCAGACACAGATACGCAGTATGTT.

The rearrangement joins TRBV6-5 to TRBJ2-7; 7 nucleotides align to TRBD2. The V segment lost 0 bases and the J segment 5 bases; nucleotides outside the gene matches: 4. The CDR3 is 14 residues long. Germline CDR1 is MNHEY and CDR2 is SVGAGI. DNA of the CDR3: TGTGCCAGCAGTTACTCCGGGACTACCCACGAGCAGTACTTC. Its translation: CASSYSGTTHEQYF.

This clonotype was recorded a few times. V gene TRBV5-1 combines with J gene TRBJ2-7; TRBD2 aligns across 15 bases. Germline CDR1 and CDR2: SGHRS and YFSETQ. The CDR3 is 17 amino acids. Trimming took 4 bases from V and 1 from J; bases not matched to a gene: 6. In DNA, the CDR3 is TGCGCCAGCAGCGGCGGGACTAGCGGGAGGAGATCCTACGAGCAGTACTTC. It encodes CASSGGTSGRRSYEQYF.

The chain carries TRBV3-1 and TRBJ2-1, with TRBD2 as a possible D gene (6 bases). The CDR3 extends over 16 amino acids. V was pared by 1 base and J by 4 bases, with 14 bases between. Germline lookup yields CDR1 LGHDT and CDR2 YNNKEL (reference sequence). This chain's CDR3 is CASSQVILARYNEQFF. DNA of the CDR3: TGTGCCAGCAGCCAAGTCATCCTAGCGAGGTACAATGAGCAGTTCTTC.

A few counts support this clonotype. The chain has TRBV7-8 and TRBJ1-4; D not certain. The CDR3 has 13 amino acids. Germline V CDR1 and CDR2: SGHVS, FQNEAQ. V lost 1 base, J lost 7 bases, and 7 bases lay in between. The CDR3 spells CASSLVQSEKLFF. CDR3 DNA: TGTGCCAGCAGCTTAGTCCAGTCTGAAAAACTGTTTTTT.

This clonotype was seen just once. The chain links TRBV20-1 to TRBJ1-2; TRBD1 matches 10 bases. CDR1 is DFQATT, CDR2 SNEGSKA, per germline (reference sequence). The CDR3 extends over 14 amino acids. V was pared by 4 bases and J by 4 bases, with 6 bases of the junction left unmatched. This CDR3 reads CSATQDRGPYGYTF. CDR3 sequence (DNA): TGCAGTGCTACTCAAGACAGGGGGCCCTATGGCTACACCTTC.

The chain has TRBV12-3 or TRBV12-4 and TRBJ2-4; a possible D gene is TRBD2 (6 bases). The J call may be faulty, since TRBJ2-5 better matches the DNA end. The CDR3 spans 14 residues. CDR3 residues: CASSLWGLLETQYF. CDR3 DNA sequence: TGTGCCAGCAGTTTGTGGGGACTCCTAGAGACCCAGTACTTC.